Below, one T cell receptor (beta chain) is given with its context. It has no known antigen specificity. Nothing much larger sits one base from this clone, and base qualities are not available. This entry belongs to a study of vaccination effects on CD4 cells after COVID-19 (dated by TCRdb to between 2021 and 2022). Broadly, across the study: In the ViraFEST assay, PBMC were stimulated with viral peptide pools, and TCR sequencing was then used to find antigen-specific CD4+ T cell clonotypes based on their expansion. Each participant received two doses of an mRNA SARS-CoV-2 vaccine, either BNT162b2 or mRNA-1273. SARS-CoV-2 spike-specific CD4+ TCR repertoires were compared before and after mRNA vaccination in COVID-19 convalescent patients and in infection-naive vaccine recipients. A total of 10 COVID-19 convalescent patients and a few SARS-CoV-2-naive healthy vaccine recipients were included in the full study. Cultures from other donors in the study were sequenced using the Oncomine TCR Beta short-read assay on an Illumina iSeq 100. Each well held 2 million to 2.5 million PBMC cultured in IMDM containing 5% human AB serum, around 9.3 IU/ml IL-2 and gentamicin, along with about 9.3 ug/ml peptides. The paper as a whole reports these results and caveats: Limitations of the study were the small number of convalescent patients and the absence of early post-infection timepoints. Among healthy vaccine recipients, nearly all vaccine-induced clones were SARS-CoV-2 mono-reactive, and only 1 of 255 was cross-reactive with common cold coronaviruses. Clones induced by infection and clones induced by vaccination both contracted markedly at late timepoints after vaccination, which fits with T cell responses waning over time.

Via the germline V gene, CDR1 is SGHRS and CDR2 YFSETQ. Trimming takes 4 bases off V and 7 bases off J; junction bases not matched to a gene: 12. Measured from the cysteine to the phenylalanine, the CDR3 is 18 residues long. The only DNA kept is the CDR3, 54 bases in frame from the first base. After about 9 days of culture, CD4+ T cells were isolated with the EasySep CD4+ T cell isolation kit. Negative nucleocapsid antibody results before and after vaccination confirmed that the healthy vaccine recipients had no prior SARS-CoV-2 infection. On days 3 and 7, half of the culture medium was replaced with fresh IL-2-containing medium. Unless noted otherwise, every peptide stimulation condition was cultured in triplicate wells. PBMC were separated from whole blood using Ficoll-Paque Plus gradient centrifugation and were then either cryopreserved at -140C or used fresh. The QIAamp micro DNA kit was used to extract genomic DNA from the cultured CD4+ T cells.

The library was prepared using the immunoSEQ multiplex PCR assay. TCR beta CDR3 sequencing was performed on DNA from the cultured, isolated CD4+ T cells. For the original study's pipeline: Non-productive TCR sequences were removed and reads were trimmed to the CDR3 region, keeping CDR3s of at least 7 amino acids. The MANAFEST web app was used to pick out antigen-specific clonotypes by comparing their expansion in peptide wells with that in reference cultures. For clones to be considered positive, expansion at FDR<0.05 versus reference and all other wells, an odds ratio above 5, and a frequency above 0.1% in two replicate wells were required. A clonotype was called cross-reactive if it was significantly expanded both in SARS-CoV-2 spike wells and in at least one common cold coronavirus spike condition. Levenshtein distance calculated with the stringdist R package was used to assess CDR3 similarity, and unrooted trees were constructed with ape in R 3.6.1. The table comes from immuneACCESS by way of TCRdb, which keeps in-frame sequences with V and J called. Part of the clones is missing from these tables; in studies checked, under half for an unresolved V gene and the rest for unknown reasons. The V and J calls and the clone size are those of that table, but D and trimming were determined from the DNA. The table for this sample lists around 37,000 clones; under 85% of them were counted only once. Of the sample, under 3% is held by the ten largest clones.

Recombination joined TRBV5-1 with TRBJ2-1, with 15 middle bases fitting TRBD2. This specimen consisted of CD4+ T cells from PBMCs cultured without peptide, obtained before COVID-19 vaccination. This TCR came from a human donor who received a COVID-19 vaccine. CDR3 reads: CASSPVPGLAGGRNEQFF. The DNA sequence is TGCGCCAGCAGCCCTGTCCCGGGACTAGCGGGGGGAAGGAATGAGCAGTTCTTC. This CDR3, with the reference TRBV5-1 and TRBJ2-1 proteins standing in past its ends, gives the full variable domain KAGVTQTPRYLIKTRGQQVTLSCSPISGHRSVSWYQQTPGQGLQFLFEYFSETQRNKGNFPGRFSGRQFSNSRSEMNVSTLELGDSALYLCASSPVPGLAGGRNEQFFGPGTRLTVL.